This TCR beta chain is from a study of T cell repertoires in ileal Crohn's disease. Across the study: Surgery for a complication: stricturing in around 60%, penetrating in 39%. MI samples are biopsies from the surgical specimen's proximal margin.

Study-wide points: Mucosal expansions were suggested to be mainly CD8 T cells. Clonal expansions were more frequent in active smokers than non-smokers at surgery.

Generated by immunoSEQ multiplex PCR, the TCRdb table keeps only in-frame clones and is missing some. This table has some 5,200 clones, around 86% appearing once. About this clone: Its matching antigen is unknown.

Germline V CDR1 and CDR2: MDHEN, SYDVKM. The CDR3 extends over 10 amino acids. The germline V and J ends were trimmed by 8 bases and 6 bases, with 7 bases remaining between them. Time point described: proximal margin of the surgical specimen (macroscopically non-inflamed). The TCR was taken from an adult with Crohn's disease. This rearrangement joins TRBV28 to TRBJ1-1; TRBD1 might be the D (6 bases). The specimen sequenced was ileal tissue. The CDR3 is CASYRAEAFF. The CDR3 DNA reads TGTGCCAGCTACAGGGCTGAAGCTTTCTTT.